This T cell receptor beta chain was documented in a study of T cells in Graves' hyperthyroidism and ophthalmopathy. Deletions cut 5 bases from V and 9 bases from J, with 13 bases between. The CDR3 extends over 12 amino acids. Isolation of PBMCs was performed on 9.5 to 10 ml fresh peripheral blood. Template material for amplifying TCR beta CDR3 regions consisted of RNA transcripts. First-round RT-PCR of the TCR CDR3 relied on the HTBI primer set. TCRdb reanalysed the multiplex PCR reads using MiXCR and keeps one entry per CDR3 protein. This sample has 450,000 to 600,000 distinct CDR3 sequences, with less than 15% found just once.

This rearrangement joins TRBV12-3 or TRBV12-4 to TRBJ1-1; possibly TRBD1 for D (6 bases). The receptor was isolated from a woman in her 40s with Graves' hyperthyroidism. The material sequenced was blood. CDR3 coding DNA: TGTGCCAGCAGTAGGACAGCCAACAAAGCTTTCTTT. This codes for CASSRTANKAFF.